This is a list of T cell receptor beta chains from one sample in a study of T cell responses to AZD1222 COVID-19 vaccine. Clones were sequenced by immunoSEQ multiplex PCR, and TCRdb holds only the in-frame ones, with some missing. The sample shows roughly 100,000 clones, almost 90% of them seen only once. The source was peripheral blood, collected on day 0 of AZD1222 vaccination. These receptors were obtained from an adult in good health. The CDR3 runs from the conserved cysteine through the conserved F or W.

TRBV19	14	CASSIGAPGDEQFF
TRBV24-1	13	CATSDPMQETQYF
TRBV24-1	11	CATSDAYEQYF
TRBV10-2	19	CASSESAGTSGSYGHEQYF
TRBV28	13	CASLGPGGYEQYF
TRBV7-2	13	CASSLPPIYEQYF
TRBV2	17	CASRGIGQGASYYGYTF
TRBV9	15	CASSVPAGGGSEQFF
TRBV7-8	15	CASSLQSGRNQPQHF
TRBV4-3	14	CASSQDASPYGYTF
TRBV18	16	CASSPPSGGGYNEQFF
TRBV19	13	CASSSSSYTEAFF
TRBV4-1	15	CASSRTTVVNYGYTF
TRBV11-2	14	CASSRGPANYGYTF
TRBV5-1	13	CASSPTGNSPLHF
TRBV21-1	15	CASPKGRAPPGELFF
TRBV10-2	13	CASRLAAYNEQFF
TRBV5-1	14	CASAPPQGWDGYTF
TRBV6-1	13	CASSERTGDGYTF
TRBV28	12	CASSRQGFGYTF
TRBV5-5	15	CASSPGDGGSYGYTF
TRBV4-2	13	CASSQGLDYEQYF
TRBV12-5	19	CASARNLGTTSGAGNEQFF
TRBV10-1	15	CASSERLAGYNEQFF
TRBV13	12	CASSLENTEAFF
TRBV29-1	15	CSPLGLAGGPDTQYF
TRBV3-1/TRBV3-2	13	CASSQRRGGELFF
TRBV7-3	14	CASSFRVNTDTQYF
TRBV18	15	CASSLGTGTTYEQYF
TRBV4-3	14	CASSHRDRETVQYF
TRBV3-1/TRBV3-2	14	CASSQDVRGNEQYF
TRBV19	15	CASSTSGSKVNEQYF
TRBV5-5	12	CASSLEGQPQHF
TRBV5-1	15	CASTRQALNTGELFF
TRBV4-1	11	CASSRGLGAFF
TRBV3-1/TRBV3-2	12	CASSPDRNIQYF
TRBV5-1	12	CASSLARGGYTF
TRBV21-1	16	CASSKVGQGGNTEAFF
TRBV5-1	16	CASSLTGRTTTDTQYF
TRBV19	15	CASSTRQISTDTQYF
TRBV11-2	15	CASSLKGQANSPLHF
TRBV18	17	CASFLLTSRTSTDTQYF
TRBV12-5	21	CASGLAGLRGQGPDSYNEQFF